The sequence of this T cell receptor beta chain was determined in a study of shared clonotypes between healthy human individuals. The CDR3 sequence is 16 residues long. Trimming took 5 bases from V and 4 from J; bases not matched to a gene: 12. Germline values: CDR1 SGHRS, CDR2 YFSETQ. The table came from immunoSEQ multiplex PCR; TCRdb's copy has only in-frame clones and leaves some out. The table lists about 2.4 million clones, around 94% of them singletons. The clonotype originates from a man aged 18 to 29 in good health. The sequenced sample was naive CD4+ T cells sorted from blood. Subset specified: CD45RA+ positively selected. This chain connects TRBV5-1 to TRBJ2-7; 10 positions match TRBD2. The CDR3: CASRLAYSGRPYEQYF. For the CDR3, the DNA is TGCGCCAGCAGGCTTGCTTATAGCGGGAGGCCGTACGAGCAGTACTTC.